The 24 T cell receptor beta chains listed next were all sequenced from one sample in a study of cytomegalovirus exposure and HLA in healthy donors. It was with 60 Vbeta and 13 Jbeta primers that the PCR ran. Sequencing used immunoSEQ multiplex PCR; TCRdb keeps in-frame clones, though not all of them. Found here are roughly 160,000 clones, approximately 85% of them singletons; the top ten hold roughly 2.5%. Material for sequencing was PBMCs. These receptor sequences come from a man aged 25 to 45 in good health and CMV-seropositive.

This clone has only a few counts. The J gene is TRBJ1-1, the V gene TRBV13; weak D call: TRBD1 (5 bases). The CDR3 contains 14 residues. Germline CDR1 is PRHDT and CDR2 is FYEKMQ (reference sequence). Trimming pared 3 bases from V and 4 bases from J, leaving 12 bases between. Written as DNA, the CDR3 is TGTGCCAGCAGCTTCAGGGTGACCTTCACTGAAGCTTTCTTT. As protein: CASSFRVTFTEAFF. The variable domain in full, with the rest retrieved from reference TRBV13 and TRBJ1-1, is AAGVIQSPRHLIKEKRETATLKCYPIPRHDTVYWYQQGPGQDPQFLISFYEKMQSDKGSIPDRFSAQQFSDYHSELNMSSLELGDSALYFCASSFRVTFTEAFFGQGTRLTVV.

This chain connects TRBV6-6 to TRBJ2-5; TRBD2 aligns across 14 bases. CDR1 and CDR2 (germline): MNHNY, SVGAGI (reference sequence). With V trimmed by 6 bases and J by 5 bases, 8 bases remained unmatched. The CDR3 contains 16 residues. As DNA, the CDR3 is TGTGCCAGCAGCATCGGGACTAGCGGGAGAGGGGAGACCCAGTACTTC. Translating gives CASSIGTSGRGETQYF.

V gene TRBV4-2 combines with J gene TRBJ1-5; unclear D gene. Looked up from germline, CDR1 is LGHNA and CDR2 is YNFKEQ. The CDR3 length is 17 residues. Trimming removed 0 bases at V and 0 bases at J, with 12 bases between. CDR3 sequence reads: CASSQDLLGGSNQPQHF. CDR3 nucleotide sequence: TGTGCCAGCAGCCAAGATTTATTAGGAGGTAGCAATCAGCCCCAGCATTTT.

The chain uses TRBV18 and TRBJ2-3; 8 bases are a match to TRBD1. The CDR3 spans 16 residues. Germline lookup yields CDR1 KGHSH and CDR2 LQKENI. V lost 6 bases and J lost 2; bases outside the gene matches: 10. In DNA, the CDR3 is TGTGCCAGCTCCCCAAGGACAGGGAGGTTCACAGATACGCAGTATTTT. Translating it yields CASSPRTGRFTDTQYF.

The V call is TRBV19, the J call TRBJ2-1, with 11 bases identical to TRBD2. The germline CDR1 and CDR2 sequences are LNHDA and SQIVND (reference sequence). Losses at the gene ends were 1 base for V and 9 bases for J; bases not matched to a gene: 5. The length of the CDR3 is 15 residues. CDR3 in amino acids: CASSIGLAGGAEQFF. CDR3 bases: TGTGCCAGTAGTATAGGGCTAGCGGGAGGAGCTGAGCAGTTCTTC.

A single count supports this clone. The gene calls are TRBV27 and TRBJ2-7; 8 nucleotides align to TRBD2. The V segment lost 5 bases and the J segment 0 bases; nucleotides outside the gene matches: 12. Germline loops: CDR1 MNHEY, CDR2 SMNVEV (reference sequence). The CDR3 has 17 amino acids. In DNA form, the CDR3 reads TGTGCCAGCAGTCCCGGCATACCGCGGGAGGACTCCTACGAGCAGTACTTC. This gives the protein CASSPGIPREDSYEQYF.

V gene TRBV18 combines with J gene TRBJ1-5, with D perhaps TRBD1 (5 bases). The CDR3 is 16 residues long. Trimming removed 3 bases from V and 2 bases from J, with 14 bases in between. The germline V gene encodes CDR1 KGHSH and CDR2 LQKENI. The CDR3: CASSPYQGGGNQPQHF. Here the CDR3 DNA reads TGTGCCAGCTCACCGTATCAGGGCGGAGGCAATCAGCCCCAGCATTTT.

The V call is TRBV5-1, the J call TRBJ2-3; possibly TRBD2 for D (6 bases). V gave up 3 bases and J gave up 5 bases, with 19 bases separating them. This CDR3 comprises 16 residues. Germline loops: CDR1 SGHRS, CDR2 YFSETQ. The DNA of the CDR3 is TGCGCCAGCAGCTCCGGGGGTCTGGGGGGTGGAGATACGCAGTATTTT. Translating gives CASSSGGLGGGDTQYF.

V usage is TRBV2 and J usage is TRBJ2-7; TRBD1 aligns across 7 bases. The CDR3 totals 17 residues. The V gene's germline CDR1 is SNHLY and CDR2 FYNNEI. Losses at the gene ends were 4 bases for V and 5 bases for J; bases not matched to a gene: 17. CDR3 sequence: CASSANFDRVGSDEQYV. CDR3 bases: TGTGCCAGCAGTGCAAACTTCGACAGGGTTGGATCCGACGAGCAGTACGTC.

The chain links TRBV5-8 to TRBJ2-7; tentatively, D is TRBD2 (6 bases). The CDR3 is made up of 14 amino acids. Germline CDR1 reads SGHTS; CDR2 reads YDEGEE. V lost 4 bases, J lost 2 bases, and 13 bases lay in between. The CDR3 bases are TGTGCCAGCAGCCCCCAAGCGGGTACCTACGAGCAGTACTTC. The encoded protein is CASSPQAGTYEQYF.

The CDR3 protein is CASTPDRAHNYGYTF. For the CDR3, the DNA is TGTGCCAGCACCCCCGACAGGGCCCACAACTATGGCTACACCTTC. This chain joins TRBV6-5 and TRBJ1-2; TRBD1 matches at 7 bases. V shed 7 bases and J 2 bases; nucleotides not matched to a gene: 10. The CDR3 has 15 amino acids. The germline CDR1 and CDR2 sequences are MNHEY and SVGAGI.

This rearrangement joins TRBV7-2 to TRBJ2-3, with D maybe TRBD2 (6 bases). The V and J ends lost 0 bases and 3 bases respectively, with 13 bases between them. Per the germline V gene, CDR1 is SGHTA and CDR2 is FQGNSA. This CDR3 region has 16 residues. The CDR3 here is CASSLASREVTDTQYF. The CDR3 nucleotides are TGTGCCAGCAGCTTAGCGAGCAGGGAGGTAACAGATACGCAGTATTTT.

The CDR3: CASSPGQGSETNEKLFF. The CDR3 nucleotides read TGTGCCAGCAGCCCGGGACAGGGGAGCGAAACTAATGAAAAACTGTTTTTT. The rearrangement links TRBV11-3 to TRBJ1-4; 10 positions agree with TRBD1. CDR1 SGHNT and CDR2 YENEEA come from the germline V gene. Trimming removed 5 bases from V and 1 base from J; junction bases left unmatched: 7. The CDR3 contains 17 residues.

The chain couples TRBV7-9 to TRBJ2-1; 8 bases agree with TRBD2. This CDR3 comprises 15 residues. After removal of 2 bases from V and 0 bases from J, the junction contained 0 bases not matched to a gene. From germline, CDR1 is SEHNR and CDR2 FQNEAQ (reference sequence). The CDR3: CASSLSGSSYNEQFF. The CDR3 bases are TGTGCCAGCAGCTTAAGCGGGAGCTCCTACAATGAGCAGTTCTTC.

The rearrangement uses TRBV9 and TRBJ2-1, with 10 bases aligning to TRBD2. V was clipped by 0 bases and J by 4 bases; unmatched bases: 1. CDR1 is SGDLS and CDR2 is YYNGEE in the germline V gene. The CDR3 has 15 amino acids. CDR3 loop: CASSVGLAGYNEQFF. CDR3 nucleotides: TGTGCCAGCAGCGTAGGACTAGCGGGTTACAATGAGCAGTTCTTC. Variable domain in full (rest from reference TRBV9 and TRBJ2-1): DSGVTQTPKHLITATGQRVTLRCSPRSGDLSVYWYQQSLDQGLQFLIQYYNGEERAKGNILERFSAQQFPDLHSELNLSSLELGDSALYFCASSVGLAGYNEQFFGPGTRLTVL.

The chain couples TRBV9 to TRBJ2-1; the D is unclear. The CDR3 is 13 residues long. Trimming cost V 2 bases and J 9 bases, with 12 bases left between them. CDR1 and CDR2 from the germline V gene are SGDLS and YYNGEE. Here the CDR3 reads CASSVLRSSEQFF. CDR3 DNA: TGTGCCAGCAGCGTGCTAAGGAGTAGTGAGCAGTTCTTC.

The rearrangement uses TRBV6-6 and TRBJ2-2; D remains unclear. Germline lookup yields CDR1 MNHNY and CDR2 SVGAGI (reference sequence). The CDR3 length is 15 residues. V dropped 6 bases and J dropped 1 base, with 12 bases sitting between them. The CDR3 loop reads CASSVGGLNTGELFF. The CDR3, as DNA: TGTGCCAGCAGCGTTGGTGGCCTGAACACCGGGGAGCTGTTTTTT.

The chain recombines TRBV21-1 with TRBJ2-7; the table's D gene call, TRBD2, was not cross checked with the DNA. TRBV21-1 is an annotated pseudogene. CDR3 size: 15 residues. The CDR3 reads CASSKSGTSVHEQYF. DNA of the CDR3: TGTGCCAGCAGCAAATCAGGGACTAGCGTACACGAGCAGTACTTC.

The CDR3 DNA follows: TGCGCCAGCAGCTTAAAGGGGGGGGATACGCAGTATTTT. Translated: CASSLKGGDTQYF. The chain combines TRBV4-3 with TRBJ2-3, with D perhaps matching TRBD2 (7 bases). The CDR3 loop spans 13 amino acids. The germline V gene has CDR1 LGHNA and CDR2 YSLEER. Trimming removed 5 bases from V and 6 bases from J, with 12 bases in between.

V is TRBV7-2 and J is TRBJ2-5, with a weak D call TRBD2 (6 bases). The V gene's germline CDR1 is SGHTA and CDR2 FQGNSA. Trimming cost V 5 bases and J 5 bases, with 18 bases left between them. The CDR3 is 15 residues long. CDR3 amino acids: CASSPEGPAGETQYF. In DNA, the CDR3 is TGTGCCAGCAGCCCAGAGGGCCCCGCGGGGGAGACCCAGTACTTC.

This clone was observed a few times. The rearrangement uses TRBV2 and TRBJ1-2; D unclear. The V gene lost 0 bases and the J gene lost 4 bases, with 6 bases spanning the gap. In germline, CDR1 is SNHLY, CDR2 FYNNEI. CDR3 length: 13 residues. CDR3 nucleotides: TGTGCCAGCAGTGAAGCAAACAGCTATGGCTACACCTTC. Protein product: CASSEANSYGYTF.

This clone has more than one count but fewer than ten. CDR3 bases: TGTGCCAGCAGCTCCGACAGTTACACTGAAGCTTTCTTT. Protein sequence: CASSSDSYTEAFF. This chain uses TRBV7-9 with TRBJ1-1; a possible D gene is TRBD1 (5 bases). The CDR3 has 13 residues. Trimming took 4 bases from V and 3 from J, leaving 9 bases between them. CDR1 and CDR2 (germline): SEHNR, FQNEAQ (reference sequence).

This chain links TRBV2 with TRBJ1-1; maybe TRBD1 (6 bases). Germline values: CDR1 SNHLY, CDR2 FYNNEI. The V end was cut by 3 bases, the J end by 5 bases, with 16 bases between. This CDR3 region has 15 residues. The CDR3 loop reads CASSEEAGAGTEAFF. Here the CDR3 DNA reads TGTGCCAGCAGTGAGGAGGCAGGGGCTGGGACTGAAGCTTTCTTT.

The V gene is TRBV30, the J gene TRBJ2-7; 7 bases are a match to TRBD1. This CDR3 spans 15 amino acids. V lost 4 bases to trimming and J lost 0 bases; unmatched junction nucleotides: 9. Per the germline V gene, CDR1 is GTSNPN and CDR2 is SVGIG (reference sequence). CDR3 DNA: TGTGCCTGGACCCCGACAGGGAAAAGCTCCTACGAGCAGTACTTC. It yields the protein CAWTPTGKSSYEQYF.